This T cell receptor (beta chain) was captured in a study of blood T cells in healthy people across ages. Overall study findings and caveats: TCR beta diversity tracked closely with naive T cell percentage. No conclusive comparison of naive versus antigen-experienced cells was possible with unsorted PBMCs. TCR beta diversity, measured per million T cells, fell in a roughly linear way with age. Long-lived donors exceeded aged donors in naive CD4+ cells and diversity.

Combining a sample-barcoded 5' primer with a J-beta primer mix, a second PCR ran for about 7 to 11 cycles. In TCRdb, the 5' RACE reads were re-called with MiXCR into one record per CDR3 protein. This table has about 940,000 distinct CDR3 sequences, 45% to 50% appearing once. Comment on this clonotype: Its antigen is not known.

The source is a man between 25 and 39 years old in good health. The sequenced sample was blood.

The CDR3 DNA reads TGCAGCGTTACTAGCGGGGGGGCCACCGGGGAGCTGTTTTTT. It translates to CSVTSGGATGELFF. The genes are TRBV29-1 and TRBJ2-2, with 13 bases identical to TRBD2. The CDR3 runs to 14 residues. V shed 5 bases and J 4 bases; nucleotides not matched to a gene: 1. CDR1 and CDR2 from the germline V gene are SQVTM and ANQGSEA.